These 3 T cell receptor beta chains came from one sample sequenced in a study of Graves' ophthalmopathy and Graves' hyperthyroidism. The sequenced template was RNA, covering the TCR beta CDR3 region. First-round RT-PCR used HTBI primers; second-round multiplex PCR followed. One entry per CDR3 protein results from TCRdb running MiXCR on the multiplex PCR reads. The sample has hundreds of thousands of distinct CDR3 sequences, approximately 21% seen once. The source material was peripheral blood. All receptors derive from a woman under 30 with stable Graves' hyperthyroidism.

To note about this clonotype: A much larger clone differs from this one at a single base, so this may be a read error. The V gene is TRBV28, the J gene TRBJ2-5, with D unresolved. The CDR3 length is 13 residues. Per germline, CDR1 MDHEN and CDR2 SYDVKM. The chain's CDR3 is CAVTKGGQESQYF. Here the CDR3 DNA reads TGTGCCGTCACGAAGGGCGGCCAAGAGAGCCAGTACTTC.

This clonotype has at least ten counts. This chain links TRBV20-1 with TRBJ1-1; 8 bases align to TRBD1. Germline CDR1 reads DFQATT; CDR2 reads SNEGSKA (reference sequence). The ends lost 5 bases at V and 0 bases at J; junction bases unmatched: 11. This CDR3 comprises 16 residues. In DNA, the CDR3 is TGCAGTGCTTCCCGTATGCGGGACAGGCTGAACACTGAAGCTTTCTTT. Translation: CSASRMRDRLNTEAFF.

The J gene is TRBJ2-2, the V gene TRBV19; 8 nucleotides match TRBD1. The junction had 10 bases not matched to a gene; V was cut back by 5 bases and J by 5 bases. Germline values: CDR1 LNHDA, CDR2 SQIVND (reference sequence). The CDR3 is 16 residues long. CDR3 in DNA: TGTGCCAGTAGTTACGGGACAGGCGGATATACCGGGGAGCTGTTTTTT. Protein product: CASSYGTGGYTGELFF.